One and the same sample provided the 16 T cell receptor beta chains below, sequenced in a study of T-cell reconstitution after alpha-beta-depleted transplantation in children. Preparation of the TCRbeta library involved a method that used unique molecular identifiers. TCRdb reanalysed the PCR reads using MiXCR and keeps one entry per CDR3 protein. In the table there are fewer than 1 million distinct CDR3 sequences, 16% of which are singletons. Specimen: PBMCs, mostly from graft donor cells, collected 360 days after TCRalphabeta/CD19-depleted stem cell transplant. These receptors were taken from a male patient between 5 and 17 years old who had a stem cell transplant for acute lymphoblastic leukemia, so the T cells may come from the graft donor.

This clonotype appeared a few times. The chain combines TRBV11-2 with TRBJ2-1; no firm D call. The CDR3 sequence is 12 residues long. Germline V gene data show CDR1 as SGHAT and CDR2 as FQNNGV. V was clipped by 1 base and J by 10 bases, with 8 bases between them. Here the CDR3 DNA reads TGTGCCAGCAGCTTAGCCCAGCAGGAGCAGTTCTTC. Protein: CASSLAQQEQFF.

This clonotype was found many times. The genes are TRBV29-1 and TRBJ2-7, with 8 bases aligning to TRBD1. CDR3 size: 14 residues. CDR1 is SQVTM, CDR2 ANQGSEA, per germline. Losses at the gene ends were 7 bases for V and 5 bases for J; bases not matched to a gene: 13. The CDR3 nucleotides read TGCAGCGCCAACGGACAGGGCGCTCTTAACGAGCAGTACTTC. Its translation: CSANGQGALNEQYF.

V is TRBV7-2 and J is TRBJ2-2; possible D gene TRBD2, 5 bases. This CDR3 spans 17 amino acids. The ends were cut back, 8 bases at V and 3 bases at J, with 22 bases in the middle. The germline gives CDR1 SGHTA, CDR2 FQGNSA. For the CDR3, the DNA is TGTGCCAGCGGCAACTTTTTGGGCCTAGCTTACACCGGGGAGCTGTTTTTT. Protein: CASGNFLGLAYTGELFF.

This clonotype was counted only a few times. The chain carries TRBV12-3 or TRBV12-4 and TRBJ2-3, with TRBD2 matching 7 bases. CDR3 length: 16 amino acids. Unmatched junction bases numbered 8, after V lost 5 bases and J lost 0 bases. This chain's CDR3 is CASSGPSGPSTDTQYF. The CDR3 nucleotides read TGTGCCAGCAGTGGCCCTAGCGGACCTAGCACAGATACGCAGTATTTT.

Ten or more counts support this clonotype. One junction end does not reproduce the germline sequence, and a read error may be involved. V and J are TRBV5-1 and TRBJ2-1; 9 bases fit TRBD1. CDR3 length: 13 residues. Germline V gene sequence: CDR1 SGHRS, CDR2 YFSETQ. CDR3 sequence reads: CASSLDRGNEQFF. CDR3 nucleotides: TGTGCCAGCAGTTTGGACAGGGGTAATGAGCAGTTCTTC.

In regard to this clonotype: No conserved phenylalanine or tryptophan ends this CDR3, so it is likely a read error. The chain couples TRBV27 to TRBJ2-7; no firm D call. Trimming stripped 6 bases from V and 0 bases from J, with 6 bases between. Germline V gives CDR1 MNHEY, CDR2 SMNVEV (reference sequence). This CDR3 contains 12 residues. CDR3 nucleotide sequence: TGTGCCAGCAGCCAAAGCTCCTACGAGCAGTACTGC. It codes for CASSQSSYEQYC.

This clonotype was picked up a small number of times. The chain recombines TRBV7-7 with TRBJ2-7; 11 nucleotides match TRBD1. This CDR3 region has 16 residues. Germline CDR1 is SSHAT and CDR2 is FNYEAQ (reference sequence). With V trimmed by 0 bases and J by 3 bases, 4 bases remained unmatched. Written as DNA, the CDR3 is TGTGCCAGCAGCTTAGCTGATGGGACAGGGGGCTACGAGCAGTACTTC. The encoded protein is CASSLADGTGGYEQYF.

Only a few counts were recorded for this clonotype. This chain uses TRBV5-1 with TRBJ2-7, with D perhaps TRBD1 or TRBD2 (5 bases each). Germline lookup yields CDR1 SGHRS and CDR2 YFSETQ. There are 13 residues in the CDR3. V was cut by 1 base and J by 6 bases, with 11 bases left in between. For the CDR3, the DNA is TGCGCCAGCAGCTTGTGGGACCCAACCGAGCAGTACTTC. This translates into CASSLWDPTEQYF.

The chain combines TRBV5-1 with TRBJ2-7; 7 nucleotides align to TRBD2. Trimming removed 4 bases from V and 4 bases from J; junction bases left unmatched: 20. The CDR3 runs 18 residues. From germline, CDR1 is SGHRS and CDR2 YFSETQ. The CDR3 here is CASSTGDSAGVIPYEQYF. Written as DNA, the CDR3 is TGCGCCAGCAGCACCGGCGATAGTGCGGGAGTAATTCCATACGAGCAGTACTTC.

There are a few counts of this clonotype. This chain connects TRBV7-9 to TRBJ1-1; 7 bases match TRBD1. Per the germline V gene, CDR1 is SEHNR and CDR2 is FQNEAQ (reference sequence). The CDR3 spans 17 residues. The ends lost 2 bases at V and 2 bases at J; junction bases unmatched: 11. Here the CDR3 DNA reads TGTGCCAGCAGCTTATTATGGCAGGGGGGCGGAAACACTGAAGCTTTCTTT. It yields the protein CASSLLWQGGGNTEAFF.

The chain is built from TRBV25-1 and TRBJ2-7; weak D call: TRBD2 (6 bases). V was shortened by 3 bases and J by 5 bases, with 14 bases between the two germline ends. Germline V gene lookup returns CDR1 MGHDK and CDR2 SYGVNS. The length of the CDR3 is 14 residues. The CDR3 loop is CASSDPRGGNEQYF. CDR3 in DNA: TGTGCCAGCAGTGATCCGCGTGGGGGGAACGAGCAGTACTTC.

J is TRBJ1-2 and V is TRBV7-9, with 9 bases lining up with TRBD1. V shed 2 bases and J 6 bases; nucleotides not matched to a gene: 10. Germline V gives CDR1 SEHNR, CDR2 FQNEAQ (reference sequence). The CDR3 totals 16 residues. Here the CDR3 DNA reads TGTGCCAGCAGCTTAAACACTTTGGACAGGGGCCATGGCTACACCTTC. Translating gives CASSLNTLDRGHGYTF.

This clonotype was counted only a few times. The chain couples TRBV15 to TRBJ2-1, with no clear D. The CDR3 sequence is 13 residues long. CDR1 and CDR2 from the germline V gene are LNHNV and YYDKDF (reference sequence). Deletions cut 0 bases from V and 9 bases from J, with 9 bases between. This CDR3 is CATSRDVFSEQFF. CDR3 nucleotides: TGTGCCACCAGCAGAGATGTTTTTAGTGAGCAGTTCTTC.

The chain uses TRBV5-1 and TRBJ1-1; 8 bases are a match to TRBD1. The CDR3 is made up of 15 amino acids. Per germline, CDR1 SGHRS and CDR2 YFSETQ. V lost 3 bases, J lost 2 bases, and 6 bases stayed unmatched. CDR3 in DNA: TGCGCCAGCAGCTGGGCGACAGGGGACAACACTGAAGCTTTCTTT. It yields the protein CASSWATGDNTEAFF.

This clonotype has just a few counts. The genes are TRBV24-1 and TRBJ2-3; the D is unclear. Trimming removed 2 bases from V and 2 bases from J, with 4 bases in between. The CDR3 sequence is 13 residues long. CDR1 and CDR2 from the germline V gene are KGHDR and SFDVKD. CDR3 amino acids: CATSDSATDTQYF. The CDR3 nucleotides are TGTGCCACCAGTGATTCAGCCACAGATACGCAGTATTTT.

The DNA of the CDR3 is TGTGCCAGCAGGGGCTCCTATAATTCACCCCTCCACTTT. This gives the protein CASRGSYNSPLHF. The chain uses TRBV12-3 or TRBV12-4 and TRBJ1-6; D not certain. V was clipped by 6 bases and J by 0 bases, with 3 bases between them. The CDR3 extends over 13 amino acids.